A single sample gave rise to the 12 T cell receptor beta chains below, sequenced in a study of T cell repertoires in cytomegalovirus infection. TCRdb itself ran the reads through MiXCR, one entry per CDR3 protein. In the table there are hundreds of thousands of distinct CDR3 sequences, roughly a tenth of which are singletons. The specimen sequenced was PBMCs. Receptors originate from a human donor in good health (CMV status not recorded). Some clones in this sample may be carry-over from other donors' samples.

This clonotype occurred a few times. The rearrangement links TRBV2 to TRBJ2-1, with a possible D match to TRBD2 (6 bases). Germline V gene lookup returns CDR1 SNHLY and CDR2 FYNNEI. The CDR3 length is 15 residues. Trimming stripped 3 bases from V and 2 bases from J, with 11 bases between. CDR3 nucleotides: TGTGCCAGCAGTGAGCGGGGACTTACCTACAATGAGCAGTTCTTC. Its translation is CASSERGLTYNEQFF.

This clonotype was seen many times. V gene TRBV12-3 or TRBV12-4 combines with J gene TRBJ1-3, with unresolved D. The V end lost 2 bases, the J end lost 8 bases, and 4 bases lay between the germline ends. This CDR3 is 11 amino acids long. In DNA, the CDR3 is TGTGCCAGCAGTTTACTAGACACCATATATTTT. This codes for CASSLLDTIYF.

Many counts were recorded for this clonotype. The CDR3 region is CASTPSPVETQYF. CDR3 DNA sequence: TGTGCCAGCACCCCGAGCCCCGTGGAGACCCAGTACTTC. The chain employs TRBV12-3 or TRBV12-4 and TRBJ2-5, with no clear D. V was pared by 7 bases and J by 5 bases, with 14 bases between. The CDR3 is 13 amino acids.

This clonotype was seen at least ten times. This sequence joins TRBV19 and TRBJ1-1; D gene unclear. The CDR3 runs to 15 residues. V was cut by 7 bases and J by 0 bases, with 15 bases left in between. Germline-derived CDR1 and CDR2 are LNHDA and SQIVND (reference sequence). The CDR3 coding sequence is TGTGCCAGTATTCAGACACCGTATATGAACACTGAAGCTTTCTTT. Protein: CASIQTPYMNTEAFF.

This clonotype was detected many times. V is TRBV28 and J is TRBJ2-5; D is perhaps TRBD2 (6 bases). Germline V gives CDR1 MDHEN, CDR2 SYDVKM. The CDR3 spans 14 residues. V was pared by 1 base and J by 13 bases, with 19 bases between. For the CDR3, the DNA is TGTGCCAGCAGTTTATCTAGCGATTTTCGGGGAGCGTACTTC. Protein sequence: CASSLSSDFRGAYF.

This clonotype was counted many times. V usage is TRBV7-9 and J usage is TRBJ2-5; D is perhaps TRBD1 (5 bases). Germline CDR1 and CDR2: SEHNR and FQNEAQ (reference sequence). The CDR3 sequence is 14 residues long. V lost 5 bases, J lost 3 bases, and 13 bases lay in between. CDR3 nucleotide sequence: TGTGCCAGCAGCAATGGGGCCGGCGAAGAGACCCAGTACTTC. This gives the protein CASSNGAGEETQYF. Supplemented by reference TRBV7-9 and TRBJ2-5, the full variable domain reads DTGVSQNPRHKITKRGQNVTFRCDPISEHNRLYWYRQTLGQGPEFLTYFQNEAQLEKSRLLSDRFSAERPKGSFSTLEIQRTEQGDSAMYLCASSNGAGEETQYFGPGTRLLVL.

This clonotype has ten or more counts. This sequence joins TRBV14 and TRBJ2-6; D is undetermined. Germline CDR1 SGHDN, CDR2 FVKESK. The CDR3 covers 15 residues. The V end was cut by 6 bases, the J end by 3 bases, with 12 bases between. CDR3: CASSQLGSGANVLTF. The CDR3 DNA reads TGTGCCAGCAGTCAGCTGGGAAGTGGGGCCAACGTCCTGACTTTC.

This clonotype was seen many times. V and J are TRBV4-2 and TRBJ1-1; possibly TRBD1 for D (5 bases). The germline V gene encodes CDR1 LGHNA and CDR2 YNFKEQ. The CDR3 is made up of 15 amino acids. Trimming removed 0 bases at V and 5 bases at J, with 13 bases between. The CDR3 coding sequence is TGTGCCAGCAGCCAAGATCCCGGGACGGGTACTGAAGCTTTCTTT. It is translated as CASSQDPGTGTEAFF.

At least ten counts were recorded for this clonotype. This rearrangement joins TRBV15 to TRBJ1-4; no firm D call. V was pared by 0 bases and J by 3 bases, with 8 bases between. The CDR3 covers 15 residues. The V gene's germline CDR1 is LNHNV and CDR2 YYDKDF (reference sequence). The CDR3 loop is CATSRDRSPNEKLFF. Here the CDR3 DNA reads TGTGCCACCAGCAGAGACAGGTCTCCTAATGAAAAACTGTTTTTT.

The rearrangement joins TRBV5-5 to TRBJ1-1; D not certain. The ends were cut back, 4 bases at V and 1 base at J, with 17 bases in the middle. The CDR3 spans 16 residues. CDR1 is SGHKS, CDR2 YYEKEE, per germline (reference sequence). CDR3 DNA: TGTGCCAGCAGCACCGAGATAGTGTTATCGAACACTGAAGCTTTCTTT. Translating gives CASSTEIVLSNTEAFF.

This clonotype has at least ten counts. The chain links TRBV28 to TRBJ2-7; D is unresolved. Germline lookup yields CDR1 MDHEN and CDR2 SYDVKM. Trimming took 7 bases from V and 6 from J, leaving 13 bases between them. CDR3 length: 12 residues. The CDR3 reads CASTSPLLEQYV. The CDR3 bases are TGTGCCAGCACCTCCCCCCTCCTCGAGCAGTACGTC.

Many counts were recorded for this clonotype. The chain links TRBV7-2 to TRBJ1-2, with D uncertain. This CDR3 is built from 13 residues. The V and J ends lost 5 bases and 1 base respectively, with 8 bases between them. Germline values: CDR1 SGHTA, CDR2 FQGNSA. The CDR3 here is CASSPPNNYGYTF. The CDR3 nucleotides are TGTGCCAGCAGCCCCCCTAATAACTATGGCTACACCTTC.